This TCR beta chain was observed in a study of shared clonotypes between healthy human individuals. Overall study: Participating donors consisted of two women and three men aged 18 to 49.

Sequencing used immunoSEQ multiplex PCR; TCRdb keeps in-frame clones, though not all of them. The table has a few million clones, 80% to 95% seen once. This clone has only a few counts. Donors had no recently reported acute infections or vaccinations and were HIV-negative. The sequence was collected from a man in his late teens or twenties in good health. Some clones in this sample may be carry-over from other donors' samples. Sequenced: naive CD4+ T cells from PBMCs. The subset denotes: CD45RA+ positively selected.

The CDR3 spells CASSYSGQHYTEAFF. The CDR3 bases are TGTGCCAGCAGTTACTCGGGACAGCACTACACTGAAGCTTTCTTT. The chain couples TRBV6-5 to TRBJ1-1; TRBD1 aligns across 7 bases. The CDR3 totals 15 residues. Germline CDR1 reads MNHEY; CDR2 reads SVGAGI. The J segment lost 3 bases and the V segment lost 0 bases, leaving 4 bases of the junction unmatched.